Detailed here is one TCR beta chain. Its target is unknown. These data originate in a study of cytomegalovirus exposure and HLA in healthy donors. For the study at large: Among around 180 million T cells, an earlier analysis found roughly 100 million unique TCR beta sequences.

Trimming removed 4 bases at V and 9 bases at J, with 17 bases between. The germline V gene has CDR1 SGHNT and CDR2 YYREEE (reference sequence). The CDR3 extends over 15 amino acids. PCR was performed using 60 Vbeta and 13 Jbeta primers. Some clones are missing from TCRdb's copy, which holds only in-frame ones; the method was immunoSEQ multiplex PCR. This table holds about 120,000 clones, 74% found once. Study findings and constraints: A later analysis linked a missense DCLRE1C variant to TCR beta V- and J-gene trimming. The study found most TCR sequences rare, yet found some public TCRs in many donors. Common viral pathogens (according to a later analysis) appeared linked to several of the most significant clusters.

The sequenced sample consisted of PBMCs. This clonotype originated in a man in his forties or fifties in good health and CMV-seropositive. V is TRBV5-4 and J is TRBJ1-6; tentatively, D is TRBD1 (6 bases). The CDR3 DNA reads TGTGCCAGCAGCCTACCAACAGGGAACGGTTCACCCCTCCACTTT. Protein product: CASSLPTGNGSPLHF.